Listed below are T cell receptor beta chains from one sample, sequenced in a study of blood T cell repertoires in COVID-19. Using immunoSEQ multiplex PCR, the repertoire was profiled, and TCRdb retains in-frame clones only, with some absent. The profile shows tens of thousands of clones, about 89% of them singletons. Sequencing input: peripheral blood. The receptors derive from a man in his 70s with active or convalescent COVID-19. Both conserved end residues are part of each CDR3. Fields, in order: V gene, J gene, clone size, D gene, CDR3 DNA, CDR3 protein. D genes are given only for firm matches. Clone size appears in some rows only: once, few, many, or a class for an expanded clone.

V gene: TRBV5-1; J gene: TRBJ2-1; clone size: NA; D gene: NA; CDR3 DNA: TGCGCCACCAGCCGAGGAAAGCAGTACAATGAGCAGTTCTTC; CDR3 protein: CATSRGKQYNEQFF
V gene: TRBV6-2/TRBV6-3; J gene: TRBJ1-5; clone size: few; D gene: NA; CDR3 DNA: TGTGCCAGCAGTTACATGGTAAGCCAGGTTCCCCAGCATTTT; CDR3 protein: CASSYMVSQVPQHF
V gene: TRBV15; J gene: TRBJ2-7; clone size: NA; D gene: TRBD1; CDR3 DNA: TGTGCCACCAGCAGATTGAGGGGGCCTTCCAACGAGCAGTACTTC; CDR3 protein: CATSRLRGPSNEQYF
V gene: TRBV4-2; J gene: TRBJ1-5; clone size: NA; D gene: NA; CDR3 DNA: TGTGCCAGCAGCCAAGGTCAGGGCCTCCTACAAGCCCAGCATTTT; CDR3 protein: CASSQGQGLLQAQHF
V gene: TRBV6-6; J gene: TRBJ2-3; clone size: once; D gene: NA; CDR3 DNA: TGTGCCAGCAGTTACTATCAGGGTTCCACAGATACGCAGTATTTT; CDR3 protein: CASSYYQGSTDTQYF
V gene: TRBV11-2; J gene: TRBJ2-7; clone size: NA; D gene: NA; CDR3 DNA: TGTGCCAGCAGCTTAGGGAGTCCCCCCTACGAGCAGTACTTC; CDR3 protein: CASSLGSPPYEQYF
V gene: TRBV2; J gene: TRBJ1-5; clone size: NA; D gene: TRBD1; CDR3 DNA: TGTGCCAGCAGCTACAGGGGGCCTCAGCCCCAGCATTTT; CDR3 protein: CASSYRGPQPQHF
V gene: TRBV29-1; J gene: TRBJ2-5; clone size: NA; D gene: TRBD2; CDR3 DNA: TGCAGCGTCACTAGCGGGGGCGGGGAGACCCAGTACTTC; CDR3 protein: CSVTSGGGETQYF
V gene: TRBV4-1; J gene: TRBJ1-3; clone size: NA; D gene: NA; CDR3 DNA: TGCGCCAGCAGCCAACCGTACGATACTTTTCATGGAAACACCATATATTTT; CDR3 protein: CASSQPYDTFHGNTIYF
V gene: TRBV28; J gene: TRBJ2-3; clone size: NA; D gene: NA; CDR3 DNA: TGTGCCAGCAGTCGGGGAGGACCCACAGATACGCAGTATTTT; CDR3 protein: CASSRGGPTDTQYF
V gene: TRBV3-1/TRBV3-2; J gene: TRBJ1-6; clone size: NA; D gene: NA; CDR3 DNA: TGTGCCAGCAGCCGATCGGACTCCCCAAATTCACCCCTCCACTTT; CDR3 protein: CASSRSDSPNSPLHF
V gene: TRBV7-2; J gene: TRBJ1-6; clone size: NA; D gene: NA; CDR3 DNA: TGTGCCAGCAGCTCTGTAGGGGTTCCCTTAAATTCACCCCTCCACTTT; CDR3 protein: CASSSVGVPLNSPLHF
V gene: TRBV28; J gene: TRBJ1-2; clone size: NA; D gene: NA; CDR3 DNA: TGTGCCAGCAGTTTCGGTGGCAGGGTAGCCTATGGCTACACCTTC; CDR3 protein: CASSFGGRVAYGYTF
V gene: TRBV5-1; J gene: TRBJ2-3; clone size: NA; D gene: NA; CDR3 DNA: TGCGCCAGCAGCTCCGGGACTTACACAGATACGCAGTATTTT; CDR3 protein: CASSSGTYTDTQYF
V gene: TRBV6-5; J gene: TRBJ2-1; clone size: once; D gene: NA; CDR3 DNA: TGTGCCAGCAGTCTGCAGAATGAGCAGTTCTTC; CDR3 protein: CASSLQNEQFF
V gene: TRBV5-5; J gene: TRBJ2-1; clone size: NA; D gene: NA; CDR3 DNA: TGTGCCAGCAGCTCCAATAGACAGTACAATGAGCAGTTCTTC; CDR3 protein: CASSSNRQYNEQFF
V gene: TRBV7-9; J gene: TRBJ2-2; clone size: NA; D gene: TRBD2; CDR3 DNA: TGTGCCAGCAGCTGGAGACTAGCGGGAAACACCGGGGAGCTGTTTTTT; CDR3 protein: CASSWRLAGNTGELFF
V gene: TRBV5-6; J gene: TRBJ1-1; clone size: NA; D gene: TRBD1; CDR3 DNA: TGTGCCAGCAGCTTAGAGAAGGGACAGGGGAACACTGAAGCTTTCTTT; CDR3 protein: CASSLEKGQGNTEAFF
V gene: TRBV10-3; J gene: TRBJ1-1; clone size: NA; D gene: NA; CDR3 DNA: TGTGCCATCAGTGAGGTTCAGGCGAACACTGAAGCTTTCTTT; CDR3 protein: CAISEVQANTEAFF
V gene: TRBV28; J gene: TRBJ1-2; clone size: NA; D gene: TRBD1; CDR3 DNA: TGTGCCAGTACCGGGACAGAAATAAGAGGCTACACCTTC; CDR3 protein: CASTGTEIRGYTF
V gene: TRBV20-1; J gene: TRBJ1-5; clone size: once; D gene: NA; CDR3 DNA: TGCAGTGCTAGTCCTCGAGGGTTCAATCAGCCCCAGCATTTT; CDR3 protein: CSASPRGFNQPQHF
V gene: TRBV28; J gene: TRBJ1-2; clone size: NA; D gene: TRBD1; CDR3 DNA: TGTGCCAGCAGTTTATGGGGGACAGTTAGCTATGGCTACACCTTC; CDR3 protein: CASSLWGTVSYGYTF
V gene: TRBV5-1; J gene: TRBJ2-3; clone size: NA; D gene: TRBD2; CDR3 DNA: TGCGCCAGCAGCCCAACTAGCGTGAGCACAGATACGCAGTATTTT; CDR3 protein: CASSPTSVSTDTQYF
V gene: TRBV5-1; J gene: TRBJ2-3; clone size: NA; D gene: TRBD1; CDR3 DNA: TGCGCCAGCAGCGCCGGACAGGAAACAGATACGCAGTATTTT; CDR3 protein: CASSAGQETDTQYF
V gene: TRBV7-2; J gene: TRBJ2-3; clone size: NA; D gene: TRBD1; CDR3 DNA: TGTGCCAGCAGAATCGGGGACAGACGCACAGATACGCAGTATTTT; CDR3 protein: CASRIGDRRTDTQYF
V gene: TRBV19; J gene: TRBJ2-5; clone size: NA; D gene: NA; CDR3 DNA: TGTGCCAGCGGGAACTTTGAGACCCAGTACTTC; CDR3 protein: CASGNFETQYF
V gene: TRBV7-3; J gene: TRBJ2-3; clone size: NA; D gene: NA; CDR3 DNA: TGTGCCAGCAGCTTTACAGGGATGGGCACAGATACGCAGTATTTT; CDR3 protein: CASSFTGMGTDTQYF
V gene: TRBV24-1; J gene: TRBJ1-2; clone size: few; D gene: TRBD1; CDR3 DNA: TGTGCCACCAGTGATCACTCAGGGGGCTATGGCTACACCTTC; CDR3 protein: CATSDHSGGYGYTF
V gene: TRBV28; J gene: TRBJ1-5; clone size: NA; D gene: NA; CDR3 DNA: TGTGCCAGCAGAAAAACAGGGAGTAGCAATCAGCCCCAGCATTTT; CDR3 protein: CASRKTGSSNQPQHF
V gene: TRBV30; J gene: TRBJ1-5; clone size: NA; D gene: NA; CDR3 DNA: TGTGCCTGGAGTAGAACAAATCAGCCCCAGCATTTT; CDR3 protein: CAWSRTNQPQHF
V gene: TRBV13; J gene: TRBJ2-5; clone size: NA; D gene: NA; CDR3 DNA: TGTGCCAGCAGCTTGGGACTCCCAGAGACCCAGTACTTC; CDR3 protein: CASSLGLPETQYF
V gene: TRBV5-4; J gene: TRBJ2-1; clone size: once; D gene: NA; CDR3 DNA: TGTGCCAGCAGCTCGGCAACCGCGAGGAGGCAGGTCAATGAGCAGTTCTTC; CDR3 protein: CASSSATARRQVNEQFF